Shown below are 3 T cell receptor beta chains from a single sample sequenced in a study of blood T cell repertoires in COVID-19. TCRdb's copy holds only in-frame clones and misses some; the assay was immunoSEQ multiplex PCR. The sample carries 450,000 to 500,000 clones, 70% to 90% recorded once. Sequenced: peripheral blood. These receptors came from a human donor in a cohort sampled during active COVID-19.

This clone was found once. The rearrangement links TRBV2 to TRBJ2-2; weak D call: TRBD1 (6 bases). The CDR3 has 13 residues. Per the germline V gene, CDR1 is SNHLY and CDR2 is FYNNEI. Trimming pared 9 bases from V and 2 bases from J, leaving 10 bases between. CDR3: CARGQLNTGELFF. The CDR3 DNA follows: TGTGCCAGAGGACAGCTTAACACCGGGGAGCTGTTTTTT.

The chain uses TRBV6-5 and TRBJ1-1, with D unresolved. Per the germline V gene, CDR1 is MNHEY and CDR2 is SVGAGI. The CDR3 runs 14 residues. V was shortened by 4 bases and J by 2 bases, with 11 bases between the two germline ends. DNA for the CDR3: TGTGCCAGCAGTTTAGAGGGTAGCAACACTGAAGCTTTCTTT. It yields the protein CASSLEGSNTEAFF.

DNA for the CDR3: TGTGCCAGCAGTATGGGGGGAAACATTCAGTACTTC. It is translated as CASSMGGNIQYF. V usage is TRBV7-2 and J usage is TRBJ2-4; tentatively, D is TRBD2 (6 bases). The ends were cut back, 6 bases at V and 6 bases at J, with 9 bases in the middle. Looked up from germline, CDR1 is SGHTA and CDR2 is FQGNSA. The CDR3 totals 12 residues.